This TCR beta chain was observed in a study of blood T cell repertoires in COVID-19. With 4 bases clipped from V and 0 bases from J, the junction kept 5 bases outside the gene matches. This CDR3 has 16 residues. The germline CDR1 and CDR2 sequences are MNHEY and SVGEGT. The data were produced by immunoSEQ multiplex PCR, yet TCRdb's version contains in-frame clones alone and is incomplete. Among approximately 150,000 clones listed, approximately 87% were seen once. The genes are TRBV6-2 or TRBV6-3 and TRBJ1-1; 10 nucleotides align to TRBD1. The receptor's source is a woman between 50 and 59 years old with active or convalescent COVID-19. The sample consisted of peripheral blood. The CDR3 coding sequence is TGTGCCAGCAGTTCCGGGACAGGGGTTATGAACACTGAAGCTTTCTTT. It encodes CASSSGTGVMNTEAFF.